This T cell receptor beta chain comes out of a study of T cells in Graves' hyperthyroidism and ophthalmopathy. Looking at the study overall: Initial diagnosis, before any treatment, was when peripheral blood was collected. Study-level results: Most clonotypes expanded in the thyroid (above 0.001) were also present in blood. The model predicted ophthalmopathy a median approximately six months before onset.

V was clipped by 8 bases and J by 7 bases; unmatched bases: 5. This CDR3 is 13 amino acids long. RNA transcripts yielded amplified TCR beta CDR3 regions. An initial round of RT-PCR targeting the TCR CDR3 relied on the HTBI primer set. MiXCR was run by TCRdb on the multiplex PCR reads, yielding one entry per CDR3 protein. The sample has approximately 360,000 distinct CDR3 sequences; around 14% are singletons. The sample holds many counts of this clonotype. Its antigen is not known. The TCR was taken from a woman between 18 and 30 years old with Graves' hyperthyroidism that later progressed to Graves' ophthalmopathy. Sample: blood. The chain combines TRBV12-3 or TRBV12-4 with TRBJ2-1; TRBD2 matches at 10 bases. This CDR3 is CASWGLARNEQFF. The CDR3 DNA reads as TGTGCCAGCTGGGGACTAGCGCGGAATGAGCAGTTCTTC.